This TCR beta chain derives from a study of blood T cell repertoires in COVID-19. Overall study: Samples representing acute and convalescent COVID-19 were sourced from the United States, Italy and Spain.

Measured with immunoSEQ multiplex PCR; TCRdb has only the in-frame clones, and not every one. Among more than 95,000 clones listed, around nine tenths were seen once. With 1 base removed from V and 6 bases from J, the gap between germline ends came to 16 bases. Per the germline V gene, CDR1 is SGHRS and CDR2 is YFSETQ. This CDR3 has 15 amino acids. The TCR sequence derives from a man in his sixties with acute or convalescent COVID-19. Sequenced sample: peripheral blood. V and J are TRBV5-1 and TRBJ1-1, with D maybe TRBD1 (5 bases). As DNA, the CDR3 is TGCGCCAGCAGCTTGATCCCAGACGTGACAGCTGAAGCTTTCTTT. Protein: CASSLIPDVTAEAFF.